Below, 24 T cell receptor beta chains from the same sample are listed, as sequenced in a study of blood T cell repertoires in COVID-19 (dated by TCRdb to 2019 to 2021). Preparation of the library involved the immunoSEQ multiplex PCR assay. TCRdb retrieved this table from immuneACCESS and kept in-frame rearrangements only. Not all clones are present; in checked studies, unresolved V genes account for under half, and no reason is known for the remainder. The sample contains about 230,000 clones, roughly four fifths of them found a single time. The ten largest account for around 7% of the sample. The material sequenced was peripheral blood. These receptors came from a woman in her forties or fifties with acute or convalescent COVID-19.

J is TRBJ1-2 and V is TRBV5-5; D is uncertain. CDR1 is SGHKS and CDR2 is YYEKEE in the germline V gene (reference sequence). The CDR3 runs 15 residues. The germline V and J ends were trimmed by 3 bases and 3 bases, with 15 bases remaining between them. In DNA form, the CDR3 reads TGTGCCAGCAGCTCCAACCCGACGGACTACTATGGCTACACCTTC. Protein: CASSSNPTDYYGYTF. Supplemented by reference TRBV5-5 and TRBJ1-2, the full variable domain reads DAGVTQSPTHLIKTRGQQVTLRCSPISGHKSVSWYQQVLGQGPQFIFQYYEKEERGRGNFPDRFSARQFPNYSSELNVNALLLGDSALYLCASSSNPTDYYGYTFGSGTRLTVV.

This rearrangement joins TRBV3-1 (or the pseudogene TRBV3-2) to TRBJ2-2; D is undetermined. Looked up from germline, CDR1 is LGHDT and CDR2 is YNNKEL (reference sequence). The CDR3 loop spans 13 amino acids. The V end lost 4 bases, the J end lost 6 bases, and 9 bases lay between the germline ends. Here the CDR3 reads CASSPTIAGELFF. CDR3 DNA sequence: TGTGCCAGCAGCCCTACCATAGCCGGGGAGCTGTTTTTT.

The J gene is TRBJ1-5, the V gene TRBV3-1 (or the pseudogene TRBV3-2); 8 bases are shared with TRBD1. CDR1 and CDR2 from the germline V gene are LGHDT and YNNKEL (reference sequence). V trimming: 4 bases; J trimming: 1 base; junction bases outside the gene matches: 12. The CDR3 loop spans 18 amino acids. In nucleotides, the CDR3 is TGTGCCAGCAGCCTTGGTCCCTCAGGGGGCAGAAGCAATCAGCCCCAGCATTTT. Protein sequence: CASSLGPSGGRSNQPQHF.

CDR3 sequence: CASTRTGGIDEQYF. DNA for the CDR3: TGTGCCAGCACCAGGACAGGGGGCATCGACGAGCAGTACTTC. The chain uses TRBV6-5 and TRBJ2-7; the match to TRBD1 covers 11 bases. Germline V gene lookup returns CDR1 MNHEY and CDR2 SVGAGI. Trimming took 7 bases from V and 5 from J; bases not matched to a gene: 7. The CDR3 runs to 14 residues.

The rearrangement links TRBV29-1 to TRBJ1-1; no reliable D call. CDR1 SQVTM and CDR2 ANQGSEA come from the germline V gene. V lost 4 bases, J lost 0 bases, and 6 bases lay in between. The CDR3 consists of 12 residues. CDR3 nucleotides: TGCAGCGTTGGAGTTATGAACACTGAAGCTTTCTTT. It codes for CSVGVMNTEAFF. The full variable domain, with the rest looked up from reference TRBV29-1 and TRBJ1-1, is SAVISQKPSRDICQRGTSLTIQCQVDSQVTMMFWYRQQPGQSLTLIATANQGSEATYESGFVIDKFPISRPNLTFSTLTVSNMSPEDSSIYLCSVGVMNTEAFFGQGTRLTVV.

In its sample, this clone was seen once. The chain employs TRBV4-3 and TRBJ2-6; TRBD1 might be the D (6 bases). Germline V lookup: CDR1 LGHNA, CDR2 YSLEER. The V end was cut by 3 bases, the J end by 3 bases, with 9 bases between. The CDR3 contains 15 residues. The CDR3, as DNA: TGCGCCAGCAGCCAGGACAGTGGTGGGGCCAACGTCCTGACTTTC. This gives the protein CASSQDSGGANVLTF.

The rearrangement links TRBV6-4 to TRBJ2-1, with 8 bases lining up with TRBD2. Germline CDR1 reads MRHNA; CDR2 reads SNTAGT. This CDR3 has 15 amino acids. The V and J ends lost 4 bases and 4 bases, in that order; junction bases with no gene match: 6. This chain's CDR3 is CASSVSGSRYNEQFF. The CDR3 DNA follows: TGTGCCAGCAGTGTAAGCGGGAGTAGGTACAATGAGCAGTTCTTC.

This clone has more than one count but fewer than ten. The V call is TRBV5-4, the J call TRBJ2-7; the D gene is possibly TRBD2 (7 bases). This CDR3 is 13 amino acids long. V lost 4 bases and J lost 3, with 11 bases in between. The germline gives CDR1 SGHNT, CDR2 YYREEE (reference sequence). For the CDR3, the DNA is TGTGCCAGCAGCCTGGGGGGGCGCTACGAGCAGTACTTC. It encodes CASSLGGRYEQYF. Supplemented by reference TRBV5-4 and TRBJ2-7, the full variable domain reads ETGVTQSPTHLIKTRGQQVTLRCSSQSGHNTVSWYQQALGQGPQFIFQYYREEENGRGNFPPRFSGLQFPNYSSELNVNALELDDSALYLCASSLGGRYEQYFGPGTRLTVT.

The V call is TRBV11-3, the J call TRBJ2-3, with a weak D call TRBD1 (6 bases). In germline, CDR1 is SGHNT, CDR2 YENEEA. V lost 4 bases to trimming and J lost 11 bases, with 19 bases between them. This CDR3 has 14 residues. The CDR3 nucleotides are TGTGCCAGCAGCTATGGGACACCGCCTGGGGTGCAGTATTTT. It is translated as CASSYGTPPGVQYF. The entire variable domain, with the rest obtained from reference TRBV11-3 and TRBJ2-3, is as follows: EAGVVQSPRYKIIEKKQPVAFWCNPISGHNTLYWYLQNLGQGPELLIRYENEEAVDDSQLPKDRFSAERLKGVDSTLKIQPAELGDSAVYLCASSYGTPPGVQYFGPGTRLTVL.

Comment on this clone: Other DNA sequences within the sample encode an identical CDR3. The chain has TRBV5-1 and TRBJ2-3; 12 bases align to TRBD2. V shed 1 base, J shed 6 bases, and the junction held 0 bases outside the gene matches. The germline gives CDR1 SGHRS, CDR2 YFSETQ. The CDR3 totals 14 residues. CDR3 coding DNA: TGCGCCAGCAGCTTGACTAGCGGGGGGGATACGCAGTATTTT. It translates to CASSLTSGGDTQYF.

The chain is built from TRBV19 and TRBJ2-4; the match to TRBD2 covers 11 bases. V lost 3 bases to trimming and J lost 1 base; unmatched junction nucleotides: 11. The CDR3 runs to 19 residues. CDR1 and CDR2 (germline): LNHDA, SQIVND (reference sequence). CDR3 nucleotides: TGTGCCAGTAGTATTAGGGGACTAGCGGACATTAGCGCCAAAAACATTCAGTACTTC. It translates to CASSIRGLADISAKNIQYF.

This clone was seen only a few times. The V call is TRBV7-2, the J call TRBJ1-2, with 7 bases matching TRBD1. The CDR3 has 15 residues. CDR1 SGHTA and CDR2 FQGNSA come from the germline V gene. V gave up 1 base and J gave up 7 bases; unmatched junction bases: 9. The CDR3 region has the DNA TGTGCCAGCAGCTTAGTTGGGACAGCCGATAGTGGCTACACCTTC. It specifies CASSLVGTADSGYTF.

The V and J genes are TRBV12-3 or TRBV12-4 and TRBJ2-1; 9 bases fit TRBD1. The V gene end was trimmed by 5 bases and the J gene end by 7 bases; junction bases not matched to a gene: 3. The CDR3 runs 13 residues. The CDR3 DNA reads TGTGCCAGCAGTCGGACAGGGGAGAATGAGCAGTTCTTC. Translating it yields CASSRTGENEQFF.

This clone was observed at least ten times. V is TRBV6-6 and J is TRBJ1-2; D is unresolved. Germline CDR1 and CDR2: MNHNY and SVGAGI (reference sequence). Between the trimmed V and J ends, which lost 7 bases and 5 bases, there was a span of 17 bases. CDR3 length: 14 amino acids. CDR3 sequence: CASKLTASQYGYTF. The CDR3 region has the DNA TGTGCCAGCAAATTAACAGCTAGCCAATATGGCTACACCTTC.

Notes on this clone: This CDR3 fails to terminate in the conserved phenylalanine or tryptophan, so it likely reflects a read error. The DNA is left out, because the CDR3 cannot be placed on it with certainty; the CDR3 is given as TCRdb lists it. V gene TRBV12-3 or TRBV12-4 combines with J gene TRBJ1-1. Ends included, the CDR3 has 8 residues. The CDR3 reads CARAIAGK.

This chain links TRBV5-1 with TRBJ1-1; 9 positions agree with TRBD1. The CDR3 sequence is 15 residues long. Per germline, CDR1 SGHRS and CDR2 YFSETQ. The V gene end was trimmed by 2 bases and the J gene end by 4 bases; junction bases not matched to a gene: 6. The CDR3 reads CASSLRTGAPTEAFF. CDR3 nucleotide sequence: TGCGCCAGCAGCTTACGGACAGGGGCACCCACTGAAGCTTTCTTT.

The V and J genes are TRBV5-8 and TRBJ2-6, with 7 positions matching TRBD1. This CDR3 contains 15 residues. Unmatched junction bases numbered 5, after V lost 4 bases and J lost 4 bases. Germline V gene data show CDR1 as SGHTS and CDR2 as YDEGEE. The DNA of the CDR3 is TGTGCCAGCAGCGACGGGACAGCCGGGGCCAACGTCCTGACTTTC. This translates into CASSDGTAGANVLTF.

Only one count was recorded for this clone. The chain joins TRBV12-3 or TRBV12-4 to TRBJ1-1, with 7 bases aligning to TRBD1. After removal of 4 bases from V and 6 bases from J, the junction contained 5 bases not matched to a gene. The CDR3 has 13 amino acids. The CDR3 sequence: CASSSRQGSEAFF. For the CDR3, the DNA is TGTGCCAGCAGTTCCCGACAGGGCTCTGAAGCTTTCTTT.

The chain carries TRBV28 and TRBJ2-7, with D tentatively TRBD2 (5 bases). There are 12 residues in the CDR3. Deletions cut 3 bases from V and 3 bases from J, with 6 bases between. Germline V gene data show CDR1 as MDHEN and CDR2 as SYDVKM. CDR3 amino acids: CASSFRGYEQYF. CDR3 nucleotides: TGTGCCAGCAGTTTTCGGGGCTACGAGCAGTACTTC.

The chain combines TRBV5-6 with TRBJ2-1, with a possible D match to TRBD2 (5 bases). The V and J ends lost 3 bases and 7 bases respectively, with 8 bases between them. Germline V gives CDR1 SGHDT, CDR2 YYEEEE. The CDR3 sequence is 12 residues long. CDR3 region: CASSYRTNEQFF. The CDR3 DNA follows: TGTGCCAGCAGCTACCGGACTAATGAGCAGTTCTTC.

The rearrangement uses TRBV7-9 and TRBJ1-4, with 9 nucleotides matching TRBD1. The CDR3 spans 16 residues. V was clipped by 3 bases and J by 8 bases; unmatched bases: 10. CDR1 and CDR2 (germline): SEHNR, FQNEAQ (reference sequence). The chain's CDR3 is CASSLGQGLSGEKLFF. CDR3 DNA: TGTGCCAGCAGCTTGGGACAGGGTCTTTCGGGAGAAAAACTGTTTTTT.

The chain uses TRBV18 and TRBJ1-1, with D maybe TRBD1 (5 bases). Germline lookup yields CDR1 KGHSH and CDR2 LQKENI. The germline V and J ends were trimmed by 6 bases and 4 bases, with 15 bases remaining between them. The CDR3 is made up of 14 amino acids. The CDR3 here is CASSPLSGGTEAFF. CDR3 bases: TGTGCCAGCTCCCCATTGAGCGGGGGCACTGAAGCTTTCTTT.

V and J are TRBV6-2 or TRBV6-3 and TRBJ2-3; D is unclear. This CDR3 comprises 14 residues. V was pared by 2 bases and J by 3 bases, with 9 bases between. Germline V gene data show CDR1 as MNHEY and CDR2 as SVGEGT. The CDR3 nucleotides are TGTGCCAGCAGTTACGGGCAGGTTACAGATACGCAGTATTTT. Its protein product is CASSYGQVTDTQYF.

The chain couples TRBV7-9 to TRBJ2-1, with D possibly matching TRBD1 (6 bases). The CDR3 extends over 14 amino acids. Germline CDR1 and CDR2: SEHNR and FQNEAQ (reference sequence). V was cut by 5 bases and J by 10 bases, with 18 bases left in between. DNA of the CDR3: TGTGCCAGCAGCATTCCGGGACATCGAACCGAGCAGTTCTTC. Translating gives CASSIPGHRTEQFF.